The clone carrying this TCR beta chain was found many times. Its specificity is not known. The CDR3 consists of 16 residues. Trimming shortened V by 5 bases and J by 0 bases, and 13 bases separated the two germline ends. Germline loops: CDR1 KGHDR, CDR2 SFDVKD. Not a single patient had been given any form of treatment at any point before undergoing thyroid surgery. This entry belongs to a study of metastatic and nonmetastatic thyroid tumors. Overall study context: Samples came from malignant and benign thyroid patients, and repertoires were compared across blood and tumor or nodule tissue.

The study, taken as a whole, reports: Reported TCR beta diversity, measured in blood and tumor, was significantly higher for malignant thyroid tumors than for benign nodules.

Original processing notes: Built for papillary thyroid cancer, a distant-metastasis classifier drew on CDR3 differences across clinicopathological groups. Using MiXCR, TCRdb re-called clones from the PCR reads. It is TCRdb's table, rather than the study itself, that gives the V and J calls and clone size. The sample lists under 95,000 clones; approximately 11% were seen once. The sequencing input was blood. The receptor was derived from a female donor with papillary thyroid cancer or a benign thyroid nodule (not recorded which). Some clones in this sample may be carry-over from other donors' samples. J is TRBJ1-5 and V is TRBV24-1, with D unclear. DNA for the CDR3: TGTGCCACCAGTGGGTCTGCTAAAGGTAGCAATCAGCCCCAGCATTTT. Residues: CATSGSAKGSNQPQHF.